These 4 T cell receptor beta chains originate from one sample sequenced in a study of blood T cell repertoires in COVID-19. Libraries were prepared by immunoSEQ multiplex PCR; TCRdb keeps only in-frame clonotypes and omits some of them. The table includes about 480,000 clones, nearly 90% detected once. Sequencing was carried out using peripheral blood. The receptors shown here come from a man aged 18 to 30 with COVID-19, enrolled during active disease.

This chain's CDR3 is CAWSVGGGVSYNEQFF. CDR3 DNA: TGTGCCTGGAGTGTTGGTGGGGGGGTCTCCTACAATGAGCAGTTCTTC. This sequence joins TRBV30 and TRBJ2-1; 7 bases match TRBD2. CDR1 GTSNPN and CDR2 SVGIG come from the germline V gene (reference sequence). The CDR3 consists of 16 residues. Losses at the gene ends were 0 bases for V and 0 bases for J; bases not matched to a gene: 5.

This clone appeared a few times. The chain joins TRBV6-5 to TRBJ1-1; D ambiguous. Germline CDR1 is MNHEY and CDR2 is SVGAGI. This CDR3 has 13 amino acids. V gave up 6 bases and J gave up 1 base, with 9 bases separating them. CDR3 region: CASSLSQNTEAFF. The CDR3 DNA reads TGTGCCAGCAGCTTAAGCCAGAACACTGAAGCTTTCTTT.

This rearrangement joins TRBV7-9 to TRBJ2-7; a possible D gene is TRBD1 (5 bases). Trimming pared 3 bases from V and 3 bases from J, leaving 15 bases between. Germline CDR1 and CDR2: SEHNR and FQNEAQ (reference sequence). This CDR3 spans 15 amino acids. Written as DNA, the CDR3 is TGTGCCAGCAGCTTCGTAGTGGGCAGGGTCTACGAGCAGTACTTC. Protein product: CASSFVVGRVYEQYF.

CDR3 amino acids: CASKIELAGGYNEQFF. CDR3 coding DNA: TGTGCCAGCAAGATTGAATTAGCGGGGGGTTACAATGAGCAGTTCTTC. This chain links TRBV2 with TRBJ2-1, with 10 bases aligning to TRBD2. The ends lost 7 bases at V and 4 bases at J; junction bases unmatched: 10. This CDR3 contains 16 residues. Per the germline V gene, CDR1 is SNHLY and CDR2 is FYNNEI.